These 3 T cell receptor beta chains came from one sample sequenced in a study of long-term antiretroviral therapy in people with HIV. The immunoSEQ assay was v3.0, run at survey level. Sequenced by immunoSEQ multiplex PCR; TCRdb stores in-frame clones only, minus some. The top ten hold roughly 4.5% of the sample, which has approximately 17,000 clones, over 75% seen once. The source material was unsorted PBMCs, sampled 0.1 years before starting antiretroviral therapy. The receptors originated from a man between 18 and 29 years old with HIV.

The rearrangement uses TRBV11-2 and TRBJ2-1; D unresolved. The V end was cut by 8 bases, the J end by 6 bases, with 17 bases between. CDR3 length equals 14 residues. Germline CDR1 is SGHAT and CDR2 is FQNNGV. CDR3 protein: CASSISGPRNEQFF. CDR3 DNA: TGTGCCAGCTCGATTAGTGGCCCCCGCAATGAGCAGTTCTTC.

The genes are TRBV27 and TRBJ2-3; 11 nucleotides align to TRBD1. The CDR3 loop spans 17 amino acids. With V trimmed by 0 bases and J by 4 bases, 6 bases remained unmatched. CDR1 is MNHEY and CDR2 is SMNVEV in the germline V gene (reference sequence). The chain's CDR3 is CASSLSFGQGASDTQYF. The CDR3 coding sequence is TGTGCCAGCAGTTTATCCTTTGGACAGGGGGCGTCAGATACGCAGTATTTT.

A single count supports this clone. The CDR3 bases are TGCAGCGTTGCAGGGACAGGGCCCCAAGAGACCCAGTACTTC. Protein: CSVAGTGPQETQYF. The J gene is TRBJ2-5, the V gene TRBV29-1; 9 bases map to TRBD1. Germline CDR1 reads SQVTM; CDR2 reads ANQGSEA. Trimming cost V 4 bases and J 1 base; bases outside gene matches: 4. This CDR3 contains 14 residues.